One and the same sample provided the 10 T cell receptor beta chains below, sequenced in a study of tumor-infiltrating lymphocytes in glioblastoma multiforme. Three nested ARM-PCR rounds with V-beta and C-beta primers built TCRB libraries. TCRdb processed the multiplex PCR reads anew with MiXCR; each CDR3 protein has one entry. This table holds around 10,000 distinct CDR3 sequences, 66% found once. Sequences were obtained from brain tumor tissue. The source is a male donor with glioblastoma.

V and J are TRBV7-2 and TRBJ2-1, with D possibly matching TRBD2 (6 bases). The V end was cut by 9 bases, the J end by 8 bases, with 23 bases between. Germline assignment: CDR1 SGHTA and CDR2 FQGNSA. CDR3 length: 15 residues. The CDR3 DNA is TGTGCCAGAAAGCGGGTAGGTGGGACGGTCGATGAGCAGTTCTTC. It translates to CARKRVGGTVDEQFF. Drawing the rest from reference TRBV7-2 and TRBJ2-1, the complete variable domain is GAGVSQSPSNKVTEKGKDVELRCDPISGHTALYWYRQSLGQGLEFLIYFQGNSAPDKSGLPSDRFSAERTGGSVSTLTIQRTQQEDSAVYLCARKRVGGTVDEQFFGPGTRLTVL.

As to this clonotype: One end of the junction varies from germline; a read error may be responsible. This rearrangement joins TRBV11-2 to TRBJ2-2, with D hard to call. The CDR3 extends over 20 amino acids. Looked up from germline, CDR1 is SGHAT and CDR2 is FQNNGV. CDR3 sequence (DNA): TGTGCCAGCATCCCCTCATTCGGCCAAGGGCTAGTGGTAAACATCGGGGAGCTGTTTTTT. It specifies CASIPSFGQGLVVNIGELFF.

This rearrangement joins TRBV13 to TRBJ2-7; D not certain. Germline V gene data show CDR1 as PRHDT and CDR2 as FYEKMQ (reference sequence). The V end was cut by 4 bases, the J end by 0 bases, with 10 bases between. This CDR3 has 14 amino acids. CDR3 loop: CASSSKTVSYEQYF. CDR3 sequence (DNA): TGTGCCAGCAGCTCAAAGACTGTCTCCTACGAGCAGTACTTC.

The V call is TRBV11-3, the J call TRBJ2-7; maybe TRBD2 (6 bases). CDR1 is SGHNT, CDR2 YENEEA, per germline. V lost 5 bases to trimming and J lost 2 bases, with 13 bases between them. The CDR3 is 14 residues long. CDR3 in DNA: TGTGCCAGCAGCGCGGGACTGGCCGCCTACGAGCAGTACTTC. Translating gives CASSAGLAAYEQYF.

Concerning this clonotype: A read error may produce the germline difference seen at one junction end. This chain links TRBV6-1 with TRBJ2-1; D gene ambiguous. CDR1 MNHNS and CDR2 SASEGT come from the germline V gene. There are 15 residues in the CDR3. The CDR3 protein is CGSSEEVVAYNKQFF. The CDR3 DNA is TGTGGCAGCAGTGAAGAAGTTGTAGCATACAATAAGCAGTTCTTC.

A remark on this clonotype: The junction shows a germline mismatch at one end, possibly a read error. This rearrangement joins TRBV28 to TRBJ2-7; D may correspond to TRBD1 or TRBD2 (5 bases each). CDR1 is MDHEN and CDR2 is SYDVKM in the germline V gene. The CDR3 covers 15 residues. CDR3 amino acids: CASNLTGRGSYKQYF. CDR3 DNA sequence: TGTGCCAGCAACCTCACGGGACGGGGATCCTACAAGCAGTACTTC.

This clonotype has just a few counts. J is TRBJ2-1 and V is TRBV11-1; 7 positions agree with TRBD2. Germline CDR1 is SGHAT and CDR2 is FQDESV (reference sequence). Trimming took 0 bases from V and 1 from J; bases not matched to a gene: 0. CDR3 length: 15 residues. The CDR3 region is CASSLAGGSYNEQFF. For the CDR3, the DNA is TGTGCCAGCAGCTTAGCGGGAGGGTCCTACAATGAGCAGTTCTTC.

The chain has TRBV20-1 and TRBJ1-1; possible D gene TRBD1, 5 bases. Germline V gene lookup returns CDR1 DFQATT and CDR2 SNEGSKA (reference sequence). The CDR3 sequence is 13 residues long. CDR3 sequence reads: CNAGMGPGGEAFF. DNA for the CDR3: TGCAATGCCGGCATGGGGCCCGGGGGAGAGGCTTTCTTT.

V is TRBV2 and J is TRBJ2-7; D assignment may be TRBD1 or TRBD2 (6 bases each). In germline, CDR1 is SNHLY, CDR2 FYNNEI. This CDR3 spans 12 amino acids. Between the trimmed V and J ends, which lost 6 bases and 5 bases, there was a span of 11 bases. CDR3 protein: CASRVEGDEQYV. DNA of the CDR3: TGTGCCAGCAGGGTGGAGGGGGACGAGCAGTACGTC.

V gene TRBV29-1 combines with J gene TRBJ2-7, with D uncertain. CDR3 size: 15 residues. Trimming took 6 bases from V and 0 from J, leaving 18 bases between them. CDR1 is SQVTM, CDR2 ANQGSEA, per germline. The CDR3 DNA follows: TGCAGCGTACTGGGTGGGGTATTGGCCTCCTACGAGCAGTACTTC. It translates to CSVLGGVLASYEQYF.